This is a list of T cell receptor beta chains from one sample in a study of T cells in Graves' hyperthyroidism and ophthalmopathy. TCRdb re-analysed the multiplex PCR reads in MiXCR, keeping a single row per CDR3 protein. Among about 380,000 distinct CDR3 sequences listed, 13% to 15% were seen once. Sequencing used blood. Receptor source: a young woman with Graves' ophthalmopathy. Each CDR3 is given with its conserved first and last residue. Rows give clone size only sometimes, using once, few, many, or a class for an expanded clone.

CDR3 length,clone size,J gene,V gene,CDR3 protein
15,few,TRBJ1-4,TRBV7-9,CASSLAGGINEKLFF
17,many,TRBJ2-3,TRBV20-1,CSARPHYHSISTDTQYF
15,many,TRBJ1-1,TRBV19,CASTRWGDSNTEAFF
16,many,TRBJ2-3,TRBV11-2,CASSLAAGVTPDTQYF
15,many,TRBJ2-7,TRBV7-8,CASSGGTDLAGEQYF
13,many,TRBJ2-7,TRBV11-2,CASSLGAQYEQYF
14,many,TRBJ2-5,TRBV20-1,CSVDLDRAEQTQYF
17,many,TRBJ1-1,TRBV7-8,CASSLGSLGEMNTEAFF
16,many,TRBJ1-4,TRBV18,CASSPGQPLDGEKLFF
14,NA,TRBJ1-3,TRBV9,CASSVSGSGNTIYF
15,many,TRBJ1-1,TRBV30,CAWMPWVAGDTEAFF
14,many,TRBJ1-2,TRBV28,CASSQIGGNYGYTF
15,many,TRBJ2-5,TRBV24-1,CATSDPGQGIETQYF
12,many,TRBJ2-7,TRBV12-3/TRBV12-4,CASSYKTYEQYF
15,NA,TRBJ2-5,TRBV6-1,CASRNRLAGQETQYF
17,many,TRBJ2-7,TRBV4-1,CASSFSPTGTGVYEQYF
13,many,TRBJ1-1,TRBV11-2,CASSAGMNTEAFF
16,few,TRBJ2-6,TRBV9,CASERDGHSGANVLTF
12,many,TRBJ1-1,TRBV18,CASSPQGNEAFF
14,NA,TRBJ2-1,TRBV11-1,CASSGPSGDNEQFF
13,many,TRBJ1-1,TRBV3-1,CASSPAGVSEAFF
16,many,TRBJ2-6,TRBV20-1,CSARDRGGSGANVLTF
13,many,TRBJ2-7,TRBV11-3,CASRHRDSYEQYF
15,NA,TRBJ2-2,TRBV7-3,CASRPGGFNTGELFF
14,NA,TRBJ2-5,TRBV6-1,CASMRSQQQETQYF
15,NA,TRBJ1-1,TRBV7-9,CASSLTRAPNTEAFF
14,many,TRBJ2-3,TRBV13,CASSLNRGADTQYF
18,NA,TRBJ1-5,TRBV19,CASSIYPSGTGDNQPQHF
17,NA,TRBJ1-1,TRBV6-1,CASSQTTGGDWEIEAFF
13,many,TRBJ1-1,TRBV20-1,CSACRSLNTEAFF
13,many,TRBJ2-1,TRBV5-1,CASSLSGNNEQFF